This T cell receptor (beta chain) was identified in a study of blood T cells in healthy people across ages. Findings and caveats of the study: Naive T cell percentage strongly correlated with TCR beta diversity.

The use of a sample-barcoded 5' primer and a J-beta primer mix characterized a second PCR of 7 to 11 cycles. Each CDR3 protein is one row after TCRdb ran MiXCR on the 5' RACE reads. The sample records hundreds of thousands of distinct CDR3 sequences, roughly 58% being singletons. The CDR3 has 12 amino acids. Losses at the gene ends were 4 bases for V and 6 bases for J; bases not matched to a gene: 3. From germline, CDR1 is SGHNT and CDR2 YYREEE (reference sequence). A word on this clonotype: No antigen is known for it.

The rearrangement uses TRBV5-4 and TRBJ1-2; 7 bases map to TRBD1. This receptor was identified in a man between 60 and 70 years old in good health. What was sequenced was blood. The CDR3 nucleotides read TGTGCCAGCAGCCGCGGGACAGATGGCTACACCTTC. Translating it yields CASSRGTDGYTF.